Listed below are T cell receptor beta chains from one sample, sequenced in a study of blood T cell repertoires in COVID-19. The data were produced by immunoSEQ multiplex PCR, yet TCRdb's version contains in-frame clones alone and is incomplete. The table includes about 260,000 clones, 87% detected once. Sequencing was carried out using peripheral blood. These receptors all come from a woman in her thirties or forties who had recovered from COVID-19. CDR3s include the opening cysteine and the closing phenylalanine or tryptophan. The D gene is left open where the match is weak. Only part of the rows carry a size: once, few, many, or a class if the clone is expanded.

j_call v_call d_call clone_size cdr3_nt cdr3_aa
TRBJ1-2 TRBV6-5 NA NA TGTGCCAGTTCGAGACGCCTGGACTACTATGGCTACACCTTC CASSRRLDYYGYTF
TRBJ2-1 TRBV14 NA NA TGTGCCAGCAGCCTCGGTTACAATGAGCAGTTCTTC CASSLGYNEQFF
TRBJ1-4 TRBV6-5 NA NA TGTGCCAGCAGGACGATAGGGGCACACGAAAAACTGTTTTTT CASRTIGAHEKLFF
TRBJ1-4 TRBV5-1 NA NA TGCGCCAGCAGCCCGCGGACTAATGAAAAACTGTTTTTT CASSPRTNEKLFF
TRBJ2-2 TRBV5-4 TRBD1 NA TGTGCCAGCAGCTTGGGACAGGGGGGGACCGGGGAGCTGTTTTTT CASSLGQGGTGELFF
TRBJ1-6 TRBV25-1 NA NA TGTGCCAGCAGTGAATGGGGCAGGGGACTAACTTCACCCCTCCACTTT CASSEWGRGLTSPLHF
TRBJ1-1 TRBV7-2 NA NA TGTGCCAGCAGCCTGGAGGGGGGGACGGACCTTGAAGCTTTCTTT CASSLEGGTDLEAFF
TRBJ2-7 TRBV2 NA NA TGTGCCAGCAGGTATAGGGGCGCCGGCGACGAGCAGTACTTC CASRYRGAGDEQYF
TRBJ1-2 TRBV5-8 TRBD1 NA TGTGCCAGCAGCTTCTCGACAGGGTATGGCTACACCTTC CASSFSTGYGYTF
TRBJ2-5 TRBV7-9 NA NA TGTGCCAGCAGCTCCTCTTTCGGTCCTGCGGAGACCCAGTACTTC CASSSSFGPAETQYF
TRBJ2-7 TRBV20-1 NA few TGCAGTGCTAGTCGAGTCGCACGCTCCTACGAGCAGTACTTC CSASRVARSYEQYF
TRBJ1-1 TRBV4-1 NA NA TGCGCCAGCAGCCCTCTGGGGCCAGGGACTGAAGCTTTCTTT CASSPLGPGTEAFF
TRBJ1-6 TRBV6-6 NA NA TGTGCCAGCAGTTACTCGATGGGGGCGGATTCACCCCTCCACTTT CASSYSMGADSPLHF
TRBJ2-1 TRBV24-1 NA NA TGTGCCACCAGTGATCCCTCCGGCCCCGGGGATGAGCAGTTCTTC CATSDPSGPGDEQFF
TRBJ2-7 TRBV9 TRBD2 NA TGTGCCAGCAGCGTAGGAGGCGGGGGCTACGAGCAGTACTTC CASSVGGGGYEQYF
TRBJ2-3 TRBV11-3 TRBD2 NA TGTGCCAGCAGCCCCCAGGAGCGGGGGAACACAGATACGCAGTATTTT CASSPQERGNTDTQYF
TRBJ1-4 TRBV9 TRBD1 NA TGTGCCAGCAGCGTAGGAAGGACAGGGGCCAGTGGGCATGAAAAACTGTTTTTT CASSVGRTGASGHEKLFF
TRBJ1-1 TRBV6-6 NA NA TGTGCCAGCAGGACAACGGGTGGGGGGGCGCAGGAAGCTTTCTTT CASRTTGGGAQEAFF
TRBJ2-7 TRBV5-4 NA NA TGTGCCAGCAGCTTAGCAGGGAGGCACGAGCAGTACTTC CASSLAGRHEQYF
TRBJ1-2 TRBV30 NA NA TGTGCCTGGAGGCTCCGGGACTCTGTCTATGGCTACACCTTC CAWRLRDSVYGYTF
TRBJ2-7 TRBV7-9 TRBD2 NA TGTGCCAGCAGCTCCTCCGGGACTAGCGGGAGGCAGTACTTC CASSSSGTSGRQYF
TRBJ2-7 TRBV7-9 TRBD2 NA TGTGCCAGCAGCTTAAGGGGAGGGTCCTACGAGCAGTACTTC CASSLRGGSYEQYF
TRBJ1-5 TRBV9 TRBD1 NA TGTGCCAGCAGCGTCGAACAGGGGCGCTATAGCAATCAGCCCCAGCATTTT CASSVEQGRYSNQPQHF
TRBJ1-1 TRBV6-5 TRBD1 once TGTGCCAGCAGAAAGGGACAGGCATACACTGAAGCTTTCTTT CASRKGQAYTEAFF
TRBJ2-7 TRBV6-6 NA NA TGTGCCAGCAGTTACTCGTACGGGTACGAGCAGTACTTC CASSYSYGYEQYF
TRBJ2-1 TRBV5-1 NA NA TGCGCCAGCAGCGAGTACAATGAGCAGTTCTTC CASSEYNEQFF
TRBJ1-3 TRBV30 NA NA TGTGCCTGGAGTCCCAGTCCGGGGGCTGGAAACACCATATATTTT CAWSPSPGAGNTIYF
TRBJ2-3 TRBV6-4 TRBD1 NA TGTGCCAGCAGCCAGACAGGGTTCACAGATACGCAGTATTTT CASSQTGFTDTQYF
TRBJ1-5 TRBV20-1 NA NA TGCAGTGCTAGTGGTGGCATCATTCCCAATCAGCCCCAGCATTTT CSASGGIIPNQPQHF
TRBJ1-2 TRBV18 NA NA TGTGCCAGCTCACCCGATACGGAGCAAGGCTACACCTTC CASSPDTEQGYTF
TRBJ1-5 TRBV5-4 NA NA TGTGCCAGCAGCTTCCCTGGGGCGGGGGAAAAAAATCAGCCCCAGCATTTT CASSFPGAGEKNQPQHF
TRBJ1-1 TRBV5-1 TRBD1 NA TGCGCCAGCAGCCTAGGGACAGGGGGCGCCGTGACTGAAGCTTTCTTT CASSLGTGGAVTEAFF
TRBJ2-5 TRBV5-1 NA NA TGCGCCAGCAGCTTTGAGGGCCCCGGGGTGCGGGAGACCCAGTACTTC CASSFEGPGVRETQYF
TRBJ2-3 TRBV7-7 NA NA TGTGCTAGCAGCTTATCCCTAGCGAGCACAGATACGCAGTATTTT CASSLSLASTDTQYF
TRBJ2-3 TRBV13 TRBD1 NA TGTGCCAGCAGCGACAGGGTTCCAGATACGCAGTATTTT CASSDRVPDTQYF
TRBJ1-5 TRBV4-1 NA NA TGCGCCAGCAGCCAAGAGGGGAGGGGCAATCAGCCCCAGCATTTT CASSQEGRGNQPQHF
TRBJ1-5 TRBV6-1 NA NA TGTGCCAGCTGTGAGGGCGGGGGCCCTCAGCCCCAGCATTTT CASCEGGGPQPQHF
TRBJ2-7 TRBV13 NA NA TGTGCCAGCAGCGAAGGGGTATCCGAGCAGTACTTC CASSEGVSEQYF
TRBJ1-4 TRBV13 NA once TGTGCCAGCAGCTCCAGGGCAAATGAAAAACTGTTTTTT CASSSRANEKLFF
TRBJ2-7 TRBV7-9 TRBD1 NA TGTGCCAGCAGCCGTGACAGGGGATTATCCTACGAGCAGTACTTC CASSRDRGLSYEQYF
TRBJ1-2 TRBV4-3 NA NA TGCGCCAGCAGCCAAGTCCTATCCGCAGGGAATGGCTACACCTTC CASSQVLSAGNGYTF
TRBJ1-1 TRBV4-1 TRBD1 NA TGCGCCAGCAGCCAAGGGAGGGGACAGGGGGGAACTGAAGCTTTCTTT CASSQGRGQGGTEAFF
TRBJ2-5 TRBV4-3 NA NA TGCGCCAGCAGCCAAGAGTGGGTACAGCAAGAGACCCAGTACTTC CASSQEWVQQETQYF
TRBJ1-1 TRBV5-1 NA NA TGCGCCAGCAGCTTGATCACAGGGTATTCAAACACTGAAGCTTTCTTT CASSLITGYSNTEAFF
TRBJ1-1 TRBV5-1 TRBD1 NA TGCGCCAGCAGCTGGCAGGGGGCGATCACTGAAGCTTTCTTT CASSWQGAITEAFF
TRBJ2-4 TRBV30 NA NA TGTGCCTGGAGTGTCCAGGCGGGGGCGAACATTCAGTACTTC CAWSVQAGANIQYF
TRBJ1-2 TRBV3-1/TRBV3-2 NA NA TGTGCCAGCAGCCAAAGACATCCCCTCCTACTGCAGACCTATGGCTACACCTTC CASSQRHPLLLQTYGYTF
TRBJ1-6 TRBV7-9 NA NA TGTGCCAGCAGCTCCCCCCTCTCACCCCTCCACTTT CASSSPLSPLHF
TRBJ2-5 TRBV2 NA NA TGTGCCAGCGGGGAGGTTCGAGAGACCCAGTACTTC CASGEVRETQYF
TRBJ2-7 TRBV6-5 NA NA TGTGCCAGCAGTCTCGGGGATTTGGCGTCCGAGCAGTACTTC CASSLGDLASEQYF
TRBJ2-1 TRBV9 TRBD2 NA TGTGCCAGCAGCGTACGGGCAGCGGGGGGTTACAATGAGCAGTTCTTC CASSVRAAGGYNEQFF
TRBJ2-1 TRBV5-1 NA NA TGCGCCAGCAGCCCAGTTCTTCAGCTAGCGAACTCCTACAATGAGCAGTTCTTC CASSPVLQLANSYNEQFF
TRBJ1-2 TRBV28 NA NA TGTGCCAGCGGAGGGGGGGCGACAGATAACTATGGCTACACCTTC CASGGGATDNYGYTF